This T cell receptor (beta chain) stems from a study of T cells in Graves' hyperthyroidism and ophthalmopathy. Study-wide context: At initial diagnosis, before any treatment had begun, peripheral blood was obtained.

This clonotype was counted at least ten times. The CDR3 loop spans 17 amino acids. Losses at the gene ends were 6 bases for V and 4 bases for J; bases not matched to a gene: 9. Germline V gives CDR1 MDHEN, CDR2 SYDVKM. Stable Graves' hyperthyroidism denoted no ophthalmopathy progression over 18 months. Template material for amplifying TCR beta CDR3 regions consisted of RNA transcripts. An initial round of RT-PCR targeting the TCR CDR3 relied on the HTBI primer set. TCRdb re-called the multiplex PCR reads with MiXCR, one entry per CDR3 protein. The table lists 250,000 to 350,000 distinct CDR3 sequences, around 16% of them singletons.

Sequenced sample: blood. The TCR was taken from a man aged 30 to 45 with Graves' hyperthyroidism. The chain has TRBV28 and TRBJ2-2, with 12 bases identical to TRBD2. The CDR3: CASSSTTSGSGTGELFF. In DNA form, the CDR3 reads TGTGCCAGCAGCTCAACGACTAGCGGGAGTGGCACCGGGGAGCTGTTTTTT. The variable domain in full, with the rest retrieved from reference TRBV28 and TRBJ2-2, is DVKVTQSSRYLVKRTGEKVFLECVQDMDHENMFWYRQDPGLGLRLIYFSYDVKMKEKGDIPEGYSVSREKKERFSLILESASTNQTSMYLCASSSTTSGSGTGELFFGEGSRLTVL.